The clone carrying this T cell receptor beta chain was seen just once. Its antigen is currently unknown. One base away lies a much larger clone, so this may be a sequencing read error. Previously, flow cytometry had revealed CD8+CD57+ cell expansion in the patients chosen for sequencing. Among the patients, all had severe acquired aplastic anemia. At the time of blood sampling, patients had not yet received any therapy. The CDR3 contains 13 residues. Trimming stripped 2 bases from V and 8 bases from J, with 12 bases between. The germline V gene has CDR1 MNHEY and CDR2 SMNVEV (reference sequence). The data originate from a study of CD8+CD57+ T cells in acquired aplastic anemia. As for the study in general: Isolated CD4+ and CD8+ cells, once sorted, yielded DNA averaging approximately 3 ug. Findings and limits, study-wide: Patients and controls turned out to have 25 to 35 CD8+ CDR3 sequences in common.

Genomic DNA provided the template from which TCR beta VDJ and CDR3 profiles were obtained. TCRdb re-called the reads with MiXCR, one entry per CDR3 protein. Here the sample spans 110,000 or so distinct CDR3 sequences, approximately 50% being singletons. The specimen sequenced was sorted CD4+, CD8+, or CD8+CD57+ T cells (not recorded which) from PBMCs. V gene TRBV27 combines with J gene TRBJ1-2; maybe TRBD1 (5 bases). The clonotype comes from a human donor with aplastic anemia. The CDR3 nucleotides are TGTGCCAGCAGTTTAGCGCAGGGTGGCGGCTACACCTTC. It codes for CASSLAQGGGYTF.